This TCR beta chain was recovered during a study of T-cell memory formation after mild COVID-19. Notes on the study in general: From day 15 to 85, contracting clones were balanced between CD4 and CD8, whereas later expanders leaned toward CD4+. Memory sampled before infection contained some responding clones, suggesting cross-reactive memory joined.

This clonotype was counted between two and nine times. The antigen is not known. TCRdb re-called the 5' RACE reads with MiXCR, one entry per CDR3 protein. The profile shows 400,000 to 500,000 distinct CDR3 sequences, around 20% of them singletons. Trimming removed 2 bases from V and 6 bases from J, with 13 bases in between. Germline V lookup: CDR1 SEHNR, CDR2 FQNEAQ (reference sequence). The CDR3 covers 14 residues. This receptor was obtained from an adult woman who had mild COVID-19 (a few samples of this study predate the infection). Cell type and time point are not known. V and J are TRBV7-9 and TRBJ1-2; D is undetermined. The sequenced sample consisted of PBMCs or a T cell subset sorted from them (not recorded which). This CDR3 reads CASSLLFLEDGYTF. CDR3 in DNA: TGTGCCAGCAGCTTACTGTTCCTAGAGGATGGCTACACCTTC.